This T cell receptor (beta chain) was recorded in a study of T cells in Graves' hyperthyroidism and ophthalmopathy (dated by TCRdb to the late 2010s). The study in broad terms: Peripheral blood samples were taken at the time of initial diagnosis, prior to any treatment. To identify TCR V-J signatures that set the groups apart, the researchers used a discovery cohort of roughly 100 patients, made up of roughly 40 with Graves' ophthalmopathy and about 60 with stable Graves' hyperthyroidism. An independent validation cohort of under 20 hyperthyroidism patients and more than 15 patients who later progressed to ophthalmopathy tested prospective prediction of ophthalmopathy. The 100 discovery patients were randomly split 7:3 into training and test sets. In about 6 Graves' hyperthyroidism patients, the study also compared T-cell repertoires from thyroid tissue with T-cell repertoires from blood. Once sampling was done, hyperthyroidism patients were given methimazole at a starting dose of 30 mg daily, whereas ophthalmopathy patients were given high-dose intravenous methylprednisolone. TCR Vbeta CDR3 sequencing of some 140 peripheral blood samples (roughly 41 ophthalmopathy, 70 to 85 hyperthyroidism and about 17 progressor patients) is reported in the paper. Overall results and qualifications from the work: Sample size was not statistically predetermined, and blinding of investigators to group allocation was not performed. A 13 V-J signature model separated ophthalmopathy from stable hyperthyroidism, with approximately 87% sensitivity and about 81% specificity in cross-validation and 80%/75% in testing. Blood samples also contained most of the expanded thyroid clonotypes (frequency above 0.001), which suggests that blood repertoires may reflect thyroid immune responses. In validation, progression to ophthalmopathy was predicted by the model with around 71% sensitivity and nearly 75% specificity, a median of about 6 months before onset.

The germline V gene provides CDR1 MGHRA and CDR2 YSYEKL. There are 14 amino acids in the CDR3, from cysteine to phenylalanine inclusive. Only CDR3 DNA is held: 42 bases, read in frame from base 1. The junction shows trimming of 5 bases on V and 3 bases on J, plus 10 bases between the germline ends. This clonotype has more than one count but fewer than ten. Its antigen has not been determined. Base quality data are lacking; no much larger clone is found one base away. TCR beta CDR3 regions were amplified from RNA transcripts. A first-round RT-PCR of the TCR CDR3 used the HTBI primer set with the Qiagen OneStep RT-PCR kit. A second multiplex PCR round built the libraries, followed by size selection and purification. Libraries were sequenced paired-end with 100 bp reads on an Illumina HiSeq2000. The paper's data handling went like this. SOAPnuke was used to process the raw data, with reads discarded if the reads contained adapters or uncalled bases, had a mean Phred below 15, or lacked an exact constant-primer or identifier match. COPE v1.2.5 was used to merge high-quality paired reads, and clonotypes were defined as unique nucleotide sequences. MiTCR v1.1 was used to align the clonotypes against IMGT TRBV, TRBD and TRBJ reference segments. Analysis was restricted to V-J combinations with a frequency above 0.0001, which covered about 99% of repertoires. The TCS score was defined as F50 (clonal expansion) divided by E x V (chaos), with BLOSUM62-based TCRdist calculated between CDR3 peptides within each V-J. Welch's t-statistics and random forest reduced around 510 V-J features to roughly 13, which were used in a naive Bayes classifier (R e1071). The public reads were reanalyzed by TCRdb: fastp trimming at Q25, MiXCR alignment, in-frame beta chains only. Rows are unified per CDR3 protein, each entry keeping the most common DNA and genes. TCRdb's processing, not the study's, gives the V and J calls here. This sample has 300,000 to 400,000 distinct CDR3 sequences in its table, and around 13% of those were observed once. Less than 10% of the sample belongs to the ten largest clones.

Graves' hyperthyroidism was defined as stable when no progression to ophthalmopathy occurred over 18 months of follow-up. The hyperthyroidism patients were between 18 and 65 years old and newly diagnosed, with a disease duration of less than 2 months. The study excluded patients with uncontrolled infections, other autoimmune diseases, pregnancy or lactation. Diagnoses were established on the basis of clinical symptoms, serum thyroxine and TRAb, thyroid ultrasound, and orbital computed tomography. Ficoll-Paque density gradient centrifugation was used to isolate PBMCs from around 10 ml of fresh peripheral blood. Total RNA was extracted using Trizol reagent, and RNA quality was assessed on an Agilent 2100 Bioanalyzer.

This TCR was sampled from a young woman with Graves' hyperthyroidism. The rearrangement combines TRBV4-1 with TRBJ2-2; the D gene lacks a confident call. Sequenced: blood. Here the CDR3 is given as CASSDAEYTGELFF. The DNA sequence is given as TGCGCCAGCAGCGACGCAGAGTACACCGGGGAGCTGTTTTTT.